This T cell receptor (beta chain) was profiled in a study of beta chain features in type 1 diabetes. General study points: Researchers could not determine here whether HLA type influences TCRB rearrangement.

CDR3 length: 15 residues. Per germline, CDR1 SGHNT and CDR2 YYREEE (reference sequence). The junction had 7 bases not matched to a gene; V was cut back by 5 bases and J by 4 bases. Purity exceeded 95% in all sorted populations. The study reverse transcribed the entire isolated RNA, so it sequenced expressed TCRB transcripts. Assay used: immunoSEQ multiplex PCR; TCRdb lists only in-frame clones, some missing. The repertoire has 400,000 to 600,000 clones, 30% of them found once; the top ten carry more than 0.055%. As regards this clone: Its antigen remains unidentified.

The receptor was isolated from a man younger than 35 in good health. The sequencing input was naive CD4+ T cells from blood. The rearrangement links TRBV5-4 to TRBJ2-1, with 9 bases that match TRBD1. DNA for the CDR3: TGTGCCAGCAGAAACAGGGGGCCGGGATACAATGAGCAGTTCTTC. It is translated as CASRNRGPGYNEQFF.